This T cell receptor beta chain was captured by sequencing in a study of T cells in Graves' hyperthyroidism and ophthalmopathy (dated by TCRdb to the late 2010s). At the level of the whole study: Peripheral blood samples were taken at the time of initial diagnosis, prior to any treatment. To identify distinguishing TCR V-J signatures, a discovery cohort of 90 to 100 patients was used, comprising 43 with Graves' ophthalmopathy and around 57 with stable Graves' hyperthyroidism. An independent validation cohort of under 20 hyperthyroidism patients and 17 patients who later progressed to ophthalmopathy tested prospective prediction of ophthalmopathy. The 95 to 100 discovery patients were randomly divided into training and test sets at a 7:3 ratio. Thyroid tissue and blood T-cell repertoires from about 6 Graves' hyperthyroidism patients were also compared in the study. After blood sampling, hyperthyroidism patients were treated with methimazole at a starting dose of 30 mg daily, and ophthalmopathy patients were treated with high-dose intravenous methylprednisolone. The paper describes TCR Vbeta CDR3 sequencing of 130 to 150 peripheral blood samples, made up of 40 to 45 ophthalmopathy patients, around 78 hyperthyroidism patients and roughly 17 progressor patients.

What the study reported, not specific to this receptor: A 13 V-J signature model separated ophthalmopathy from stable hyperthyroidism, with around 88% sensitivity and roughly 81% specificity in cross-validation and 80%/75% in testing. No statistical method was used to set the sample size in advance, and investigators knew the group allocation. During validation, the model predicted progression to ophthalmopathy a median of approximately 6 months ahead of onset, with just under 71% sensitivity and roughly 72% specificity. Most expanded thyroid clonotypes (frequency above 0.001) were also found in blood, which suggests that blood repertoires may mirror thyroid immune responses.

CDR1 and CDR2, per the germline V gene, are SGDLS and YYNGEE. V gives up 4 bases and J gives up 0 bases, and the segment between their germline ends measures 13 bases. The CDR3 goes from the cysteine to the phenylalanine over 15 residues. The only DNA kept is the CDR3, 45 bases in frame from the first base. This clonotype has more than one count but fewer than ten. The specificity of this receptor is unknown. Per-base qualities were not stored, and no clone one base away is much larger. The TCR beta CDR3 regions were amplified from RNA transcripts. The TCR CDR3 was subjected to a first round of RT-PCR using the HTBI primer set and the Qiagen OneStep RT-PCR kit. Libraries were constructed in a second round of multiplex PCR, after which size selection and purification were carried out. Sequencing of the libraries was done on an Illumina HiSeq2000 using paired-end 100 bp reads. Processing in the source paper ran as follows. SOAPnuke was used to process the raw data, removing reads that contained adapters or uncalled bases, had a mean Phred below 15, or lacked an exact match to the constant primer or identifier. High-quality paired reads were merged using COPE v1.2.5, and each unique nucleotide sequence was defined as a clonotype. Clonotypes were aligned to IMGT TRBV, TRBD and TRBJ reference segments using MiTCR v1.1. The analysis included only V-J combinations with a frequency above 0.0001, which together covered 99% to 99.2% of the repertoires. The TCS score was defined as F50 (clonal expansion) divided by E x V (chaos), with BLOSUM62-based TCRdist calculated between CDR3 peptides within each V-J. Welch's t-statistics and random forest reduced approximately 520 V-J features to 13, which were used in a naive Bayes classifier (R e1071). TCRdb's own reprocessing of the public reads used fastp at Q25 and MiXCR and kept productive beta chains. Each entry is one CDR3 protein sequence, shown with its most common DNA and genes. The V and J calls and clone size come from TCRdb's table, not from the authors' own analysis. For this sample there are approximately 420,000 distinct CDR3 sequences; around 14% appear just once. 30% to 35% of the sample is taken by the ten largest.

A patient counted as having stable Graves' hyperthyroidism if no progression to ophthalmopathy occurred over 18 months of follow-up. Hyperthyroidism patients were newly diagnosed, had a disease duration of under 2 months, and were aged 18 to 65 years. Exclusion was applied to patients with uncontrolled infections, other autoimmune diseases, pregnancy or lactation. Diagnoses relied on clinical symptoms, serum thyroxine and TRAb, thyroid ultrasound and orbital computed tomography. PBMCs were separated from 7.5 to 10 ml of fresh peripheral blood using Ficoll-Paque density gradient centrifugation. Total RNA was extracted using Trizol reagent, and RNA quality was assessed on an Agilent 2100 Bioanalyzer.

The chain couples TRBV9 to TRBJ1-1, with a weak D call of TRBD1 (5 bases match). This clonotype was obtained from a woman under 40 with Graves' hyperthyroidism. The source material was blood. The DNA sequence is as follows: TGTGCCAGCAGCCCGAGTACAGGAGTGAACACTGAAGCTTTCTTT. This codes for CASSPSTGVNTEAFF.